This T cell receptor (beta chain) was recorded in a study of cytomegalovirus exposure and HLA in healthy donors. Amplification used 60 Vbeta primers and 13 Jbeta primers. Produced via immunoSEQ multiplex PCR; TCRdb's table is partial and in-frame only. The repertoire includes 90,000 or so clones, about 80% of them detected once, and approximately 31% sits in the top ten. The TCR was taken from a man aged 50-59 years in good health and CMV-seropositive. Specimen: PBMCs.

CDR3 in amino acids: CASERQGKGGYTF. The CDR3 DNA follows: TGTGCCAGCGAAAGACAGGGGAAGGGTGGCTACACCTTC. J is TRBJ1-2 and V is TRBV19; 8 nucleotides match TRBD1. The junction had 10 bases not matched to a gene; V was cut back by 9 bases and J by 7 bases. This CDR3 is built from 13 residues. Germline CDR1 LNHDA, CDR2 SQIVND (reference sequence).